The clone carrying this T cell receptor beta chain was recorded a few times. Antigen: not known. Germline CDR1 SEHNR, CDR2 FQNEAQ (reference sequence). This CDR3 region has 15 residues. J gave up 5 bases and V 6 bases, and 8 bases lay outside the gene matches. The data stem from a study of T cell repertoires in cytomegalovirus infection. Study in general: Recently identified HLA-C-restricted CMV epitopes and well-studied HLA-B-restricted CMV epitopes were used by the study. Matching HLA type, along with CMV infection, was indicated by public TCR beta signatures. The study's findings and limits: Dominating the ex vivo response were TCR beta clonotypes that were CMV-specific and HLA-C-restricted.

TCRdb recomputed calls from the reads with MiXCR, one row per CDR3 protein. Of 600,000 to 700,000 distinct CDR3 sequences listed, around 30% are singletons. Sequencing was performed on cultured PBMCs, taken from culture after CMV antigen stimulation. The clonotype comes from a human donor in good health (CMV status not recorded). Some clones in this sample may be carry-over from other donors' samples. The rearrangement uses TRBV7-9 and TRBJ2-5; TRBD1 aligns across 11 bases. CDR3 protein: CASSHGQGAGETQYF. Written as DNA, the CDR3 is TGTGCCAGCAGTCACGGACAGGGGGCAGGGGAGACCCAGTACTTC.